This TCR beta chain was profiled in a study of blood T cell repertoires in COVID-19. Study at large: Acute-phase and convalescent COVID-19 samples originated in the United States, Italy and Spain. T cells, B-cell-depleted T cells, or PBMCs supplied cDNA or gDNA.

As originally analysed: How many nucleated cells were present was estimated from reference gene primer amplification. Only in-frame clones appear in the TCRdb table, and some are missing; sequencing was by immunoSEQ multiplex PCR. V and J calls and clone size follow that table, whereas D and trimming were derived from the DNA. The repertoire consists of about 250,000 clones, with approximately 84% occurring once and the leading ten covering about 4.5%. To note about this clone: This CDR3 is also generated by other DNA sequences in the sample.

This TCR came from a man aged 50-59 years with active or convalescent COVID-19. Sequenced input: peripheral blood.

The CDR3 DNA follows: TGTGCCAGCTCACCCCGACAGGGGGCAACTAATGAAAAACTGTTTTTT. It translates to CASSPRQGATNEKLFF. This sequence joins TRBV18 and TRBJ1-4; TRBD1 matches 9 bases. V lost 3 bases, J lost 0 bases, and 2 bases stayed unmatched. Germline V gene lookup returns CDR1 KGHSH and CDR2 LQKENI. The CDR3 loop spans 16 amino acids.